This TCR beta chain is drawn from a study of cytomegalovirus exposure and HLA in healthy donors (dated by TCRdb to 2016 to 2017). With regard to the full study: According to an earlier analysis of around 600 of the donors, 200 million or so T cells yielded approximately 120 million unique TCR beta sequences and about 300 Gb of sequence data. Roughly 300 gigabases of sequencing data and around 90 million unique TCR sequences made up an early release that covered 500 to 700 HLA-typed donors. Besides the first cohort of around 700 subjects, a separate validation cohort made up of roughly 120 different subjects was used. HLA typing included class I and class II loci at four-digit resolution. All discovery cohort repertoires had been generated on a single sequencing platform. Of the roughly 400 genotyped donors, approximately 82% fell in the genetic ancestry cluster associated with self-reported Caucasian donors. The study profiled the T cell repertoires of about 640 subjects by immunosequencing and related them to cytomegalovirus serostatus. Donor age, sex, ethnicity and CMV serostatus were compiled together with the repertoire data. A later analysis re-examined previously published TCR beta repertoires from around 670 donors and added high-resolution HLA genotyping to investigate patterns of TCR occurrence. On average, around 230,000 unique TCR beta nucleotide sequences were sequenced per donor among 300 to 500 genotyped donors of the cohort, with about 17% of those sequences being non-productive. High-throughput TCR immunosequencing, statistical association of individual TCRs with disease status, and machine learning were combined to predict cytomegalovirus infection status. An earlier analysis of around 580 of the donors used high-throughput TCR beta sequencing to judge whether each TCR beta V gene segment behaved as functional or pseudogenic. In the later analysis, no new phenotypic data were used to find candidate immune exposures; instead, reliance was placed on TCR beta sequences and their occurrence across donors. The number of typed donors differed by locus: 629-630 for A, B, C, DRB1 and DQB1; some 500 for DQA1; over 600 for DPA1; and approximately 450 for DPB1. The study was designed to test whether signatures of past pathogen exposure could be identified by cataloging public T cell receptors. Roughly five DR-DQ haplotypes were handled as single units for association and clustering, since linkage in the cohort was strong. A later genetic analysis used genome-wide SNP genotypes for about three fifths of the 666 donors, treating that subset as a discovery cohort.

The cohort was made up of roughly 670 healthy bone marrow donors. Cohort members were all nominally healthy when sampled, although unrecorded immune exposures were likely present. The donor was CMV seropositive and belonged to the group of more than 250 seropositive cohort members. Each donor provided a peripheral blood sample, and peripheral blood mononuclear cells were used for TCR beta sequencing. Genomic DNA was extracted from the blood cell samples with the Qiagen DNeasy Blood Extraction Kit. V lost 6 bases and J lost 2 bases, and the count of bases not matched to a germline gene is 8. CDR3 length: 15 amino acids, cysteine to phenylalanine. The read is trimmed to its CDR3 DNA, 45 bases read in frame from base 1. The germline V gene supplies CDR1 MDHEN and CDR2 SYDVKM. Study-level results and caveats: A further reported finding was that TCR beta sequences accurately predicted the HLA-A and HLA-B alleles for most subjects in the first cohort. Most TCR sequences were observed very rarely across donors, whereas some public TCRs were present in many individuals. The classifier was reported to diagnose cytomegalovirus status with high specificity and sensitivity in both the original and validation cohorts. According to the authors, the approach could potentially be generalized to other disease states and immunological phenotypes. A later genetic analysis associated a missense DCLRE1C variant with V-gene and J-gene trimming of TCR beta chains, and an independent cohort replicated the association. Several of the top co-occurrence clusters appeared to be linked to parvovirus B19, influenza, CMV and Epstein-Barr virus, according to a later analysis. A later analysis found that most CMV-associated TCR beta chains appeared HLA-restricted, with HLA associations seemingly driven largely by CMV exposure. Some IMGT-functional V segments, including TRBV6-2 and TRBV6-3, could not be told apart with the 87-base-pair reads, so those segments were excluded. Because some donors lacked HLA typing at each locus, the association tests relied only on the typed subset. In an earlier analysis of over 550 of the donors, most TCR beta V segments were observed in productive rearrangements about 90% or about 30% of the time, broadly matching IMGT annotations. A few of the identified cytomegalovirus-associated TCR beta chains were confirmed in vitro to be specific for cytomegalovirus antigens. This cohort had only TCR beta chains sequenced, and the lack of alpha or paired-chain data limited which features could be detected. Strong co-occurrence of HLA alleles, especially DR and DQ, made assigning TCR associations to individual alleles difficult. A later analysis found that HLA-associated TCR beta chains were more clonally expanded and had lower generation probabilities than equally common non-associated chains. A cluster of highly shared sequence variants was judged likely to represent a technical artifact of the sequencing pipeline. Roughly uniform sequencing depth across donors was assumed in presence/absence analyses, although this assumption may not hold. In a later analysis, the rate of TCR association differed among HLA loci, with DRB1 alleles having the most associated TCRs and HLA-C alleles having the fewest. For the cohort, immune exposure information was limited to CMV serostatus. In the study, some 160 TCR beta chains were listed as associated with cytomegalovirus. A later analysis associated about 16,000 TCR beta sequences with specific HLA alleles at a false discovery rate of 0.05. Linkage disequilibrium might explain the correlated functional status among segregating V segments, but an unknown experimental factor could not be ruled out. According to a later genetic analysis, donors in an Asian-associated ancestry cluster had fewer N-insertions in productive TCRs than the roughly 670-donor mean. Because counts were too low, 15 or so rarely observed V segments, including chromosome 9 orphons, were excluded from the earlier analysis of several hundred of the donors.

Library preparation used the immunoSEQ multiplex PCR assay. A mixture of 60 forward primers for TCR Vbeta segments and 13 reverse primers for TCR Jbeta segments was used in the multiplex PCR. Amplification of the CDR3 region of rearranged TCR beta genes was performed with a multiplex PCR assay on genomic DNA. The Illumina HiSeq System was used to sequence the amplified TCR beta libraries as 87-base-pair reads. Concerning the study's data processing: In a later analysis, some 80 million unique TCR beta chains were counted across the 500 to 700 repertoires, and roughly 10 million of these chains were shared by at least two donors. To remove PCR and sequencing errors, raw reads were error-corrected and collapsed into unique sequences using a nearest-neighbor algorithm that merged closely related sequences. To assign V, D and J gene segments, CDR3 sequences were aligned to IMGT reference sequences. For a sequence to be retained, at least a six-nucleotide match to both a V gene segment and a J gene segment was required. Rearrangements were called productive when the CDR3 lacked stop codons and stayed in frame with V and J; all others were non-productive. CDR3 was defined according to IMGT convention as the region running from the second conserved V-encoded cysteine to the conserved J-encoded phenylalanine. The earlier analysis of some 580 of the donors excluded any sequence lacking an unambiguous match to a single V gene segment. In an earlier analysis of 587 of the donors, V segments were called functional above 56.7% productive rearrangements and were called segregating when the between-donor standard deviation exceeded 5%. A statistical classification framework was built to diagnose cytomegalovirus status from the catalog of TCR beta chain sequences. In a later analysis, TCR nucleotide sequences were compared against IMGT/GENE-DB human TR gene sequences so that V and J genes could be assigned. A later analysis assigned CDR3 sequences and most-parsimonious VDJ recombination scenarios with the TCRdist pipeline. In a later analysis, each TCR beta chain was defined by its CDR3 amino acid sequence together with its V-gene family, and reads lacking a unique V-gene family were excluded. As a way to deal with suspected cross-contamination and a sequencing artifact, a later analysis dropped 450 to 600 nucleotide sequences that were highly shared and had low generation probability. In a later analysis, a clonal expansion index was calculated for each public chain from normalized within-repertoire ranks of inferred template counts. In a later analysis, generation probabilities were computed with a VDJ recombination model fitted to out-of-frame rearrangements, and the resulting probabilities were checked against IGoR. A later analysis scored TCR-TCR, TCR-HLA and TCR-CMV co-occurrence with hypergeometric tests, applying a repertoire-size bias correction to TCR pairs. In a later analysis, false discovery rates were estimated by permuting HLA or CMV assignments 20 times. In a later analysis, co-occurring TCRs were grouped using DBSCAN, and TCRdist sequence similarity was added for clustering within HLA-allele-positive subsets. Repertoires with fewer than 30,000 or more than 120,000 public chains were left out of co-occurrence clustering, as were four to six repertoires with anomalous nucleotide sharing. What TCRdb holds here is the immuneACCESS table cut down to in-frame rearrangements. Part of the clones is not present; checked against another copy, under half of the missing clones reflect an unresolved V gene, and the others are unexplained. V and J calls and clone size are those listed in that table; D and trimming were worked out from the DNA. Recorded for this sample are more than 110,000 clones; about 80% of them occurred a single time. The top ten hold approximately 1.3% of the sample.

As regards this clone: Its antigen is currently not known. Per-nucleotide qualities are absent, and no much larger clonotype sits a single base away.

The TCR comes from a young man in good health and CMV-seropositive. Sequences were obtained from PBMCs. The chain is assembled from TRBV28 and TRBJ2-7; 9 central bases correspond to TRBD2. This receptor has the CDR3 CASSSGAGGTYEQYF. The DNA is TGTGCCAGCAGCTCGGGGGCGGGAGGGACCTACGAGCAGTACTTC.